Following are 8 T cell receptor beta chains from one sample sequenced in a study of T-cell reconstitution after alpha-beta-depleted transplantation in children. Unique molecular identifiers featured in how the TCRbeta library was prepared. One entry per CDR3 protein results from TCRdb running MiXCR on the PCR reads. The sample records 580,000 or so distinct CDR3 sequences, roughly 23% being singletons. Sequenced material: PBMCs, mostly from graft donor cells, taken 360 days after TCRalphabeta/CD19-depleted stem cell transplant. Source of these receptors: a boy under two years old who had a stem cell transplant for acute myeloid leukemia, so the T cells may come from the graft donor.

The rearrangement joins TRBV29-1 to TRBJ2-2; a weak D match, TRBD1 (6 bases). The CDR3 totals 15 residues. V gave up 6 bases and J gave up 3 bases, with 17 bases separating them. Germline loops: CDR1 SQVTM, CDR2 ANQGSEA. CDR3 residues: CSVRSGRGYTGELFF. The CDR3, as DNA: TGCAGCGTGCGGTCGGGCAGGGGCTACACCGGGGAGCTGTTTTTT.

For this clonotype: This may come from a read error, since a much larger clone is one base off. No conserved phenylalanine or tryptophan ends this CDR3, so it is likely a read error. The rearrangement uses TRBV20-1 and TRBJ2-1, with 7 bases lining up with TRBD1. Unmatched junction bases numbered 5, after V lost 6 bases and J lost 3 bases. CDR3 length equals 13 residues. Germline-derived CDR1 and CDR2 are DFQATT and SNEGSKA (reference sequence). CDR3 nucleotides: TGCAGTGCAATCCGGGACAGCTACAATGAGCAGTTCTAC. Protein: CSAIRDSYNEQFY.

This clonotype showed up just a few times. The V gene is TRBV12-3 or TRBV12-4, the J gene TRBJ2-5, with a tentative D call TRBD1 (8 bases). This CDR3 region has 16 residues. V was clipped by 3 bases and J by 5 bases, with 19 bases between them. CDR3 DNA sequence: TGTGCCAGCAGTTTCGGAAGCGGGACAGGTGACGAGACCCAGTACTTC. Its protein is CASSFGSGTGDETQYF.

This clonotype was counted ten times or more. The chain joins TRBV20-1 to TRBJ1-2; D is undetermined. The CDR3 runs 13 residues. Germline V gives CDR1 DFQATT, CDR2 SNEGSKA (reference sequence). V lost 5 bases and J lost 2, with 12 bases in between. The CDR3 DNA follows: TGCAGTGCTCCCAAGACGTCAAACTATGGCTACACCTTC. This codes for CSAPKTSNYGYTF.

V usage is TRBV18 and J usage is TRBJ2-6; 8 nucleotides agree with TRBD1. Germline CDR1 is KGHSH and CDR2 is LQKENI. After removal of 5 bases from V and 0 bases from J, the junction contained 6 bases not matched to a gene. The CDR3 contains 17 residues. CDR3 sequence: CASSEGQAYSGANVLTF. The CDR3, as DNA: TGTGCCAGCTCAGAGGGACAGGCTTACTCTGGGGCCAACGTCCTGACTTTC.

This clonotype was seen ten or more times. The rearrangement links TRBV5-1 to TRBJ2-3, with 10 bases fitting TRBD2. Germline CDR1 and CDR2: SGHRS and YFSETQ. Trimming removed 3 bases from V and 1 base from J; junction bases left unmatched: 11. The CDR3 consists of 18 residues. CDR3 sequence (DNA): TGCGCCAGCAGCTCGAGCGGGGGGGCCGTAATCCGCACAGATACGCAGTATTTT. Its protein is CASSSSGGAVIRTDTQYF.

The rearrangement joins TRBV18 to TRBJ2-1; D possibly corresponds to TRBD2 (6 bases). Looked up from germline, CDR1 is KGHSH and CDR2 is LQKENI. The V end lost 1 base, the J end lost 5 bases, and 9 bases lay between the germline ends. The CDR3 has 14 residues. CDR3 protein: CASSPRRADNEQFF. Written as DNA, the CDR3 is TGTGCCAGCTCACCACGGAGGGCAGACAATGAGCAGTTCTTC. Full variable domain (rest looked up from reference TRBV18 and TRBJ2-1): NAGVMQNPRHLVRRRGQEARLRCSPMKGHSHVYWYRQLPEEGLKFMVYLQKENIIDESGMPKERFSAEFPKEGPSILRIQQVVRGDSAAYFCASSPRRADNEQFFGPGTRLTVL.

The chain has TRBV28 and TRBJ2-7; D gene ambiguous. V dropped 5 bases and J dropped 0 bases, with 5 bases sitting between them. Germline V gene sequence: CDR1 MDHEN, CDR2 SYDVKM. The CDR3 sequence is 12 residues long. The CDR3 sequence is CASSMSSYEQYV. In DNA form, the CDR3 reads TGTGCCAGCAGTATGAGCTCCTACGAGCAGTACGTC.